The subject of this entry is one T cell receptor (beta chain). The antigen it recognizes is unknown. One base away there is no much larger clone; base qualities are not given. This sample stems from a study of blood T cell repertoires in COVID-19 (TCRdb year 2020). A note on the overall study: Samples from collaborators originated in the United States, Italy and Spain and spanned both the acute and convalescent phases of COVID-19. The material from the prospective study consisted of cDNA or gDNA derived from T cells, B-cell-depleted T cells, or PBMCs. Subjects who had been exposed to COVID-19, were actively infected with it, or had recovered from it provided the deeply sampled blood TCRbeta repertoires that made up the dataset. The repertoires were made available in a free public database intended to serve as a resource for research on the immune response to SARS-CoV-2. Samples were obtained from the ongoing ImmuneRACE study (first 160 participants) and from 950 to 1,500 subjects provided by 6 global collaborators. A de-identified subject ID, COVID-19 status, age in years and sex were almost always included in the sample metadata. Where HLA class I and class II types were available, the types were taken from metadata supplied by the sample provider, not from assay-based typing. Results the study describes overall, beyond this receptor: The amount of clinical and demographic metadata varied by source and participant and was provided uncurated.

Here V drops 6 bases and J drops 5 bases, and the junction holds 8 bases not matched to any gene. The CDR3 runs 14 amino acids, cysteine and phenylalanine included. Of all the DNA, just the CDR3 is kept, 42 bases in frame from base 1. The germline V gene specifies MNHEY as CDR1 and SVGAGI as CDR2. Each collaborating institution followed its own protocols to collect whole blood in K2EDTA tubes. Collaborator samples were shipped for TCRbeta analysis as frozen whole blood, isolated PBMCs, or DNA extracted from either sample type. TCRbeta CDR3 regions were amplified from genomic DNA using the immunoSEQ Assay, a bias-controlled multiplex PCR. As for the original processing: Within the assay, amplification of reference gene primers was used to estimate how many nucleated cells each sample contained. To quantify the absolute abundance of each unique TCRbeta CDR3 rearrangement, sequence reads were collapsed and filtered. Productive Simpson clonality was computed per sample as the square root of Simpson's diversity index over productive rearrangements. TCRdb obtained this table from immuneACCESS and retained in-frame rearrangements with V and J assigned. These tables miss some clones; where compared with another copy, unresolved V genes account for less than half of the shortfall, and the remainder is unexplained. For V, J and clone size, that table is used; D and trimming come from the DNA. In all, the sample holds around 320,000 clones, and around 85% of those were seen once. Approximately 7.9% of the sample is in the top ten clones.

The source is a human donor in a cohort sampled during active COVID-19. Sequencing was performed on peripheral blood. The receptor chain draws on TRBV6-5 and TRBJ1-1, and 8 junction bases match TRBD1. CDR3 sequence: CASSVLDRETEAFF. The DNA reads as follows: TGTGCCAGCAGCGTCTTGGACAGGGAAACTGAAGCTTTCTTT.